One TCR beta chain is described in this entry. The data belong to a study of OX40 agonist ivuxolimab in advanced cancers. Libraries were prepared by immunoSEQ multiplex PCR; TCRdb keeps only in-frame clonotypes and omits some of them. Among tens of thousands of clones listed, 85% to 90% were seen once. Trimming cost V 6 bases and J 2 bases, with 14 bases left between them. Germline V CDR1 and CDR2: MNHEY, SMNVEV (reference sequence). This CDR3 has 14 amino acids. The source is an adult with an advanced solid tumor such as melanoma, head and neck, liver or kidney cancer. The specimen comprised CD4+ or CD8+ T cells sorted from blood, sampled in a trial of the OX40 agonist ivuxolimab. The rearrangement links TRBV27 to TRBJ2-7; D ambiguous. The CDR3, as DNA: TGTGCCAGCAGCCCTCGGCCCCTTACCTACGAGCAGTACTTC. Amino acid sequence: CASSPRPLTYEQYF.